This T cell receptor beta chain was recorded in a study of cytotoxic CD8 clonotypes in ibrutinib-treated CLL. Trimming cost V 4 bases and J 2 bases, with 20 bases left between them. The CDR3 contains 17 residues. Germline lookup yields CDR1 MDHEN and CDR2 SYDVKM. Sequencing used immunoSEQ multiplex PCR; TCRdb keeps in-frame clones, though not all of them. The sample has roughly 150,000 clones, roughly 77% seen once; the top ten hold approximately 2%. The genes are TRBV28 and TRBJ2-5; weak D call: TRBD2 (6 bases). The sample in question was PBMCs, obtained after 12 months of ibrutinib treatment. The clonotype originates from a human donor with chronic lymphocytic leukemia. CDR3 protein: CASSSGVLGTHQETQYF. The CDR3 region has the DNA TGTGCCAGCAGTTCGGGGGTTCTTGGGACTCATCAAGAGACCCAGTACTTC.